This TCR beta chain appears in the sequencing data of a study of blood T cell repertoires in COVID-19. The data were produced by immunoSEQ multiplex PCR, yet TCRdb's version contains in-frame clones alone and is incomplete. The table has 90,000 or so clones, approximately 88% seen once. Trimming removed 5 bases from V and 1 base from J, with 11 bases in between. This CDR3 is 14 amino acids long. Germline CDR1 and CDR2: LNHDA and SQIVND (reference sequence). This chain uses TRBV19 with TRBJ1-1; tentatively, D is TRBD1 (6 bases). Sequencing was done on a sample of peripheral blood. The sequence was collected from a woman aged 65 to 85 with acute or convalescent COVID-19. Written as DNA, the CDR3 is TGTGCCAGTAGTCCGGACAGACAGAACACTGAAGCTTTCTTT. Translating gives CASSPDRQNTEAFF.